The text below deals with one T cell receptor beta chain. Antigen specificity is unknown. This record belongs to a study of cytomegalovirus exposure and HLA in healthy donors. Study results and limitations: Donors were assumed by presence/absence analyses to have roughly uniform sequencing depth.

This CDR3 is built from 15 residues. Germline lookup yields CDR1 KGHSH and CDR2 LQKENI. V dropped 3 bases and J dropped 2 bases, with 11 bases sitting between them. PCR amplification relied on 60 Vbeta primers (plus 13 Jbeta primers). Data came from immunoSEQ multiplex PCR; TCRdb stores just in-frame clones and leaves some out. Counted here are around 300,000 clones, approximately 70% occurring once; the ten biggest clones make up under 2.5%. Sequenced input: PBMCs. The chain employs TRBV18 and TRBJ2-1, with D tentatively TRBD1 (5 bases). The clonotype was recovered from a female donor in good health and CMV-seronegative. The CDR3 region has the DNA TGTGCCAGCTCACCTCAAAGGGGTACCTACAATGAGCAGTTCTTC. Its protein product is CASSPQRGTYNEQFF.